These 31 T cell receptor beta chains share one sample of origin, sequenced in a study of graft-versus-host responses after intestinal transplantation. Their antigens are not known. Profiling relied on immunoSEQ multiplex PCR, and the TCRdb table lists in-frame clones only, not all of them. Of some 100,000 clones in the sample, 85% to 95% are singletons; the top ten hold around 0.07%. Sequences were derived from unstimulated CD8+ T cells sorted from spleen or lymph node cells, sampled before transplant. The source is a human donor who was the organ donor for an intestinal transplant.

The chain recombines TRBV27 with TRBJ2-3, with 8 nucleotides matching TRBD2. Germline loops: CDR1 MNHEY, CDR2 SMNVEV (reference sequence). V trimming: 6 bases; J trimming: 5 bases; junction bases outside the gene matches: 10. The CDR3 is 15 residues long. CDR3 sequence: CASSGTGGPLDTQYF. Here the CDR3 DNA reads TGTGCCAGCAGCGGAACGGGGGGGCCCTTAGATACGCAGTATTTT.

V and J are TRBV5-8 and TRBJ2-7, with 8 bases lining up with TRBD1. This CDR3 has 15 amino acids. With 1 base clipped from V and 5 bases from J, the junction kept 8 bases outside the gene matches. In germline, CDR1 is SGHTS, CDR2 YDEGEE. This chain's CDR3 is CASSLKDRALDEQYF. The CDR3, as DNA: TGTGCCAGCAGCTTGAAGGACAGGGCCCTAGACGAGCAGTACTTC.

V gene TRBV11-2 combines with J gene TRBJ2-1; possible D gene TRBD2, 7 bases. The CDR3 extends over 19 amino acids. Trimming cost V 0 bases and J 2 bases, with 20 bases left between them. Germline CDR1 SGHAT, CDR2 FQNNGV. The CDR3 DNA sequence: TGTGCCAGCAGCTTAGACGGGGGGCTGACAGCGGGGCCCTACAATGAGCAGTTCTTC. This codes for CASSLDGGLTAGPYNEQFF.

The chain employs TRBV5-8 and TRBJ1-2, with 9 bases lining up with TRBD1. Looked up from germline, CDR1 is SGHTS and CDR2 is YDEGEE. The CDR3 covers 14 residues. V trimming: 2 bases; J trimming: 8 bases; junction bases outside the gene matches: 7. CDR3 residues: CASSFETGGWGYTF. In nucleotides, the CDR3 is TGTGCCAGCAGCTTCGAGACAGGGGGTTGGGGCTACACCTTC. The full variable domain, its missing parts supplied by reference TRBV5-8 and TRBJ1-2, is EAGVTQSPTHLIKTRGQQATLRCSPISGHTSVYWYQQALGLGLQFLLWYDEGEERNRGNFPPRFSGRQFPNYSSELNVNALELEDSALYLCASSFETGGWGYTFGSGTRLTVV.

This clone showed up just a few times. The CDR3 DNA reads TGTGCCAGAGTACAGGGGGGCATTCAGTACTTC. Translating it yields CARVQGGIQYF. V usage is TRBV2 and J usage is TRBJ2-4; TRBD1 matches 8 bases. The CDR3 has 11 amino acids. The germline gives CDR1 SNHLY, CDR2 FYNNEI. With 9 bases clipped from V and 9 bases from J, the junction kept 4 bases outside the gene matches.

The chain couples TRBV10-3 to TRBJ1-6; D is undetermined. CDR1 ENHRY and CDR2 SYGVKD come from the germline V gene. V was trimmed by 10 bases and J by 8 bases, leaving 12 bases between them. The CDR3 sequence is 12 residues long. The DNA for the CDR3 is TGTGCCACCTGTCGGGGTCATTCACCCCTCCACTTT. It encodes CATCRGHSPLHF.

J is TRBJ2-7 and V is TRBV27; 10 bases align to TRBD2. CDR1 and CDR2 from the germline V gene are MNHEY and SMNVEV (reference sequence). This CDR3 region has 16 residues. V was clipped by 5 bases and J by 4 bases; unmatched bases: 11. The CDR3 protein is CASSRYSSGSLYEQYF. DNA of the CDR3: TGTGCCAGCAGTAGATACTCTAGCGGGAGTCTTTACGAGCAGTACTTC.

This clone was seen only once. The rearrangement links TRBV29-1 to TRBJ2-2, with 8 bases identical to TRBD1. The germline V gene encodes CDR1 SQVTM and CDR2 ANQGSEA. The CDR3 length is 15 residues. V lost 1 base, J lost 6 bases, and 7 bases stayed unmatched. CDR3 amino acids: CSVEGSGGKAGELFF. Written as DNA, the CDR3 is TGCAGCGTTGAAGGGTCAGGGGGCAAGGCCGGGGAGCTGTTTTTT.

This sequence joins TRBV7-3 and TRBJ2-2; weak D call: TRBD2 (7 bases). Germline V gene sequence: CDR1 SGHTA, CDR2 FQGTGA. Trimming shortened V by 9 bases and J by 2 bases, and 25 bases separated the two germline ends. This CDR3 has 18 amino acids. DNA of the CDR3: TGTGCCAGTCACCCTAGGGGGGGTATACTCCTAAACACCGGGGAGCTGTTTTTT. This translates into CASHPRGGILLNTGELFF.

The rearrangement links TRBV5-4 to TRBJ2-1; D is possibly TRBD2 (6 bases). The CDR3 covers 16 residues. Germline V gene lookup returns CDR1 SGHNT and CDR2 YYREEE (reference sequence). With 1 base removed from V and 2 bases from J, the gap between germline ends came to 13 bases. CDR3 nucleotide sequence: TGTGCCAGCAGCTTGCGTCGGGAGAAGGCCTACAATGAGCAGTTCTTC. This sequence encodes CASSLRREKAYNEQFF.

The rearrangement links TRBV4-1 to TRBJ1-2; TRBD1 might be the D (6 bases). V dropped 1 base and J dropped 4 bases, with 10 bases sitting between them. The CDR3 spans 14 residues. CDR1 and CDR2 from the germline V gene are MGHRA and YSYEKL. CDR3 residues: CASSQAGTSYGYTF. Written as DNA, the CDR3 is TGCGCCAGCAGCCAAGCCGGGACAAGCTATGGCTACACCTTC.

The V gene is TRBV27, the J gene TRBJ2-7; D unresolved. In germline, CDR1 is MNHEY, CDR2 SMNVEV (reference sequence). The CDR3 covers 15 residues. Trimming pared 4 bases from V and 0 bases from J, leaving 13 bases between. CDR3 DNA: TGTGCCAGCAGTTCCAGGCTCGAGAACTCCTACGAGCAGTACTTC. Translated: CASSSRLENSYEQYF.

The CDR3 DNA reads as TGTGCCAGCAGTCTCGACCCGGGACAGGGAGGGGGTGGCAATCAGCCCCAGCATTTT. Amino acids: CASSLDPGQGGGGNQPQHF. The chain is built from TRBV28 and TRBJ1-5; 9 bases fit TRBD1. The CDR3 spans 19 residues. V was clipped by 5 bases and J by 2 bases; unmatched bases: 16. Germline-derived CDR1 and CDR2 are MDHEN and SYDVKM. The full variable domain, its missing parts supplied by reference TRBV28 and TRBJ1-5, is DVKVTQSSRYLVKRTGEKVFLECVQDMDHENMFWYRQDPGLGLRLIYFSYDVKMKEKGDIPEGYSVSREKKERFSLILESASTNQTSMYLCASSLDPGQGGGGNQPQHFGDGTRLSIL.

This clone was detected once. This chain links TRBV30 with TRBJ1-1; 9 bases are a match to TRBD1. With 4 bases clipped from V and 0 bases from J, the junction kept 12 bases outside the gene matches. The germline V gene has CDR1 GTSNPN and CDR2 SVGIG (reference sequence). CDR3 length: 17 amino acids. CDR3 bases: TGTGCCTGGAATCTGGGACAGGGTATACATTTGAACACTGAAGCTTTCTTT. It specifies CAWNLGQGIHLNTEAFF.

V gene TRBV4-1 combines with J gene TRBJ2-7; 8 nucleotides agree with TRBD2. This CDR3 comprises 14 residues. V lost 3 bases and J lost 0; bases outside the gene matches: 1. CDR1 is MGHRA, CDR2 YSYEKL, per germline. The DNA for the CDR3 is TGCGCCAGCAGCCACGCGGGGGGCTCCTACGAGCAGTACTTC. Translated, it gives CASSHAGGSYEQYF.

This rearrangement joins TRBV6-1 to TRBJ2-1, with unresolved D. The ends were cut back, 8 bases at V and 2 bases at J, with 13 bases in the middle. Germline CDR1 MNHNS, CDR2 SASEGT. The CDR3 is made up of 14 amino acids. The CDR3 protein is CASAPGSPYNEQFF. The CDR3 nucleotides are TGTGCCAGCGCCCCAGGCTCTCCCTACAATGAGCAGTTCTTC.

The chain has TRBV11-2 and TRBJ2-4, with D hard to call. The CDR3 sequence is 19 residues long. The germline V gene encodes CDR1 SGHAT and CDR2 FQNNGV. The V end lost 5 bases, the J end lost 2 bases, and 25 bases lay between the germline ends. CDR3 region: CASSIAGTLGGRTKNIQYF. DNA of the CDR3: TGTGCCAGCAGCATTGCTGGTACGCTAGGCGGAAGAACCAAAAACATTCAGTACTTC.

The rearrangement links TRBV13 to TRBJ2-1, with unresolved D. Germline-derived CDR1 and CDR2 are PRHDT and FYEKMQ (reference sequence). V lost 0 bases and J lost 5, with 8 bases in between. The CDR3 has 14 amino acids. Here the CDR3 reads CASSLGGSNNEQFF. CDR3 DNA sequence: TGTGCCAGCAGCTTAGGGGGCTCAAACAATGAGCAGTTCTTC.

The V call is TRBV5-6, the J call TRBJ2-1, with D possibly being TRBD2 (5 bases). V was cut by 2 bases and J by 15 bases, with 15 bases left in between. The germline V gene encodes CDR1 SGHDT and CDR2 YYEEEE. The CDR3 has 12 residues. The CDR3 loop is CASSFDRGVPFF. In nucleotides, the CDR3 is TGTGCCAGCAGCTTTGATCGGGGAGTACCGTTCTTC.

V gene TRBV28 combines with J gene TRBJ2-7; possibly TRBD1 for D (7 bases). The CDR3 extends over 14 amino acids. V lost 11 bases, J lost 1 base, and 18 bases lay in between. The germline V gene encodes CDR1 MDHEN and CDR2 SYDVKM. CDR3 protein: CAVCGQEGSYEQYF. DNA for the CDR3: TGTGCCGTTTGTGGACAGGAGGGGTCCTACGAGCAGTACTTC.

CDR3 bases: TGTGCCAGCAGCTCACCCTATAGCGGACGCTACAATGAGCAGTTCTTC. Translating it yields CASSSPYSGRYNEQFF. The chain links TRBV7-6 to TRBJ2-1, with D possibly TRBD2 on 6 matching bases. Trimming removed 4 bases from V and 3 bases from J, with 16 bases in between. The CDR3 length is 16 residues. CDR1 and CDR2 (germline): SGHVS, FNYEAQ. Together with reference TRBV7-6 and TRBJ2-1, the CDR3 gives the full variable domain: GAGVSQSPRYKVTKRGQDVALRCDPISGHVSLYWYRQALGQGPEFLTYFNYEAQQDKSGLPNDRFSAERPEGSISTLTIQRTEQRDSAMYRCASSSPYSGRYNEQFFGPGTRLTVL.

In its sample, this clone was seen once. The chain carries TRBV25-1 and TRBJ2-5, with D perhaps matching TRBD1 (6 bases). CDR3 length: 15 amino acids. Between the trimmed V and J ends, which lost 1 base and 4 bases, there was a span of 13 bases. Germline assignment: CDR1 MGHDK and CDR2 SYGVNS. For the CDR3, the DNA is TGTGCCAGCAGTGAATCGCCAGGGGCGGGAGAGACCCAGTACTTC. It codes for CASSESPGAGETQYF.

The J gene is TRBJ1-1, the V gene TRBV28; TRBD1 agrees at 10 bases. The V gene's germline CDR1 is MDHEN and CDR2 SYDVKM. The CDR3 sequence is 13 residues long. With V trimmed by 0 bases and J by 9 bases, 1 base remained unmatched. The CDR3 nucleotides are TGTGCCAGCAGTTTATGGGACAGGGGGAAAGCTTTCTTT. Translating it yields CASSLWDRGKAFF.

DNA for the CDR3: TGTGCCAGTAGTTCCTCCTCACTCTACGAGCAGTACTTC. Translating it yields CASSSSSLYEQYF. The V gene is TRBV19, the J gene TRBJ2-7; D not certain. Germline lookup yields CDR1 LNHDA and CDR2 SQIVND (reference sequence). Trimming cost V 5 bases and J 3 bases, with 11 bases left between them. This CDR3 is 13 amino acids long.

CDR3 coding DNA: TGTGCCAGCAGCCTTGCCAGGGAATACACTGAAGCTTTCTTT. It specifies CASSLAREYTEAFF. V is TRBV5-5 and J is TRBJ1-1; D is perhaps TRBD1 (5 bases). This CDR3 is built from 14 residues. Trimming left V 4 bases short and J 3 bases short, with 13 bases between. Germline V CDR1 and CDR2: SGHKS, YYEKEE (reference sequence).

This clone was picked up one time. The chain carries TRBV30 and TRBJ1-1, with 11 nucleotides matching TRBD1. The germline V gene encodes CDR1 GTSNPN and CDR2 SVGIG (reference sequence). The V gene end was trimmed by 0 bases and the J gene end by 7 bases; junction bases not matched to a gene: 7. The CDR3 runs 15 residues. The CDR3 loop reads CAWSVPRTGGFEAFF. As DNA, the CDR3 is TGTGCCTGGAGTGTACCCCGGACAGGGGGCTTTGAAGCTTTCTTT.

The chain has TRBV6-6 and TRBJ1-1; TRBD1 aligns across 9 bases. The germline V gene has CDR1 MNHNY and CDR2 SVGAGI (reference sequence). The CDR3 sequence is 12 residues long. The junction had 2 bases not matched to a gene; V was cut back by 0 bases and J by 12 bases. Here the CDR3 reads CASSYSGTGTFF. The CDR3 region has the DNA TGTGCCAGCAGTTACTCGGGGACAGGGACTTTCTTT.

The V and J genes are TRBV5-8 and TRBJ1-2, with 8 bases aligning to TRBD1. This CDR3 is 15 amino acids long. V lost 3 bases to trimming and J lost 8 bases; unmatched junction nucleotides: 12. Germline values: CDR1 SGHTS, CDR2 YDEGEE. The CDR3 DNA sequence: TGTGCCAGCAGCTCCTCGGACAGGGCCATCCTAGGCTACACCTTC. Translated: CASSSSDRAILGYTF.

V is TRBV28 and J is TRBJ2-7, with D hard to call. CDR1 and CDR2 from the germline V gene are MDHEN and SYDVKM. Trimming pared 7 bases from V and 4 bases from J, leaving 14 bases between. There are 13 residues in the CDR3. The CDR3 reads CASTPRIEYEQYF. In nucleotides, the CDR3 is TGTGCCAGCACCCCTAGGATAGAGTACGAGCAGTACTTC.

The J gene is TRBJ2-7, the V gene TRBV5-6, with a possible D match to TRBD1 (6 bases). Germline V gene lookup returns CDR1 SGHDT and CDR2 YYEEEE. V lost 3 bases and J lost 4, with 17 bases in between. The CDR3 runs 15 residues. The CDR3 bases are TGTGCCAGCAGCTGGGGACAATCCGTGGCGTACGAGCAGTACTTC. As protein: CASSWGQSVAYEQYF.

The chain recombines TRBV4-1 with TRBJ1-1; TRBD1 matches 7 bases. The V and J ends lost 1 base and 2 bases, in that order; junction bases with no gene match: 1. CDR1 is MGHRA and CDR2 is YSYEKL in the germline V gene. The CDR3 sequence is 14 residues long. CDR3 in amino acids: CASSQGDSNTEAFF. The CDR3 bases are TGCGCCAGCAGCCAAGGGGACAGCAACACTGAAGCTTTCTTT.